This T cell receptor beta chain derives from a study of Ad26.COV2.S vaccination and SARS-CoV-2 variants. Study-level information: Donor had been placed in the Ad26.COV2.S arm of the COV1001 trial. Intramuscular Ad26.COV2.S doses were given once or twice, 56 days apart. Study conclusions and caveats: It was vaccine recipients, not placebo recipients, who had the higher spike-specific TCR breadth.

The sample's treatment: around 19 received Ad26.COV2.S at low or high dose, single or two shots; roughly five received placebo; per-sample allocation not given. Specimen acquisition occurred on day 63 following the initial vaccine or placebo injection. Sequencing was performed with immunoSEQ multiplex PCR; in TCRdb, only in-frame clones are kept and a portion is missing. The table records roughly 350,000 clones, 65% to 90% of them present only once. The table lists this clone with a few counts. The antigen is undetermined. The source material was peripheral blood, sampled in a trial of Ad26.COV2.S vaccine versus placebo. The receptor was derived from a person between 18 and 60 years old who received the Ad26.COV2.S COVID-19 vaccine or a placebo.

CDR3 bases: TGTGCCAGCAGTGAAGCGACCACGGGGAATTCACCCCTCCACTTT. Its protein product is CASSEATTGNSPLHF. The V call is TRBV6-1, the J call TRBJ1-6; D unclear. The CDR3 has 15 amino acids. Trimming removed 0 bases from V and 7 bases from J, with 10 bases in between. Per germline, CDR1 MNHNS and CDR2 SASEGT.